Below are 2 T cell receptor beta chains sequenced from a single sample in a study of blood T cell repertoires in COVID-19. Method: immunoSEQ multiplex PCR; TCRdb's copy keeps in-frame clones and lacks some. The table records under 300,000 clones, about 73% of them present only once. Sequencing was done on a sample of peripheral blood. These receptors were taken from a woman older than 75 with acute or convalescent COVID-19.

This clone was seen once. The chain carries TRBV6-5 and TRBJ2-7; possible D gene TRBD1, 8 bases. Trimming removed 8 bases at V and 3 bases at J, with 17 bases between. The V gene's germline CDR1 is MNHEY and CDR2 SVGAGI. The CDR3 consists of 14 residues. The CDR3 loop is CASRGGTGGYEQYF. The DNA of the CDR3 is TGTGCCAGCCGCGGGGGAACAGGGGGCTACGAGCAGTACTTC.

J is TRBJ1-4 and V is TRBV29-1; TRBD1 aligns across 7 bases. The ends lost 7 bases at V and 6 bases at J; junction bases unmatched: 5. CDR3 length equals 12 residues. Germline assignment: CDR1 SQVTM and CDR2 ANQGSEA. In DNA, the CDR3 is TGCAGCGCTACAGGGGCGGATGAAAAACTGTTTTTT. Its translation: CSATGADEKLFF.